Below, 30 T cell receptor beta chains from the same sample are listed, as sequenced in a study of cytomegalovirus exposure and HLA in healthy donors. The PCR used 60 Vbeta and 13 Jbeta primers. This table comes from immunoSEQ multiplex PCR, and its TCRdb copy is limited to in-frame clones, with some not included. The data contain more than 110,000 clones, more than 7.5% of them seen just once; the ten biggest clones take up about 1.9%. Sequenced sample: PBMCs. These receptors came from a man over 45 in good health and CMV-seronegative.

The rearrangement uses TRBV6-1 and TRBJ2-3; TRBD1 might be the D (6 bases). V was trimmed by 7 bases and J by 0 bases, leaving 11 bases between them. CDR1 is MNHNS and CDR2 is SASEGT in the germline V gene. This CDR3 region has 14 residues. DNA of the CDR3: TGTGCCAGCACATGGGGGCCCAGCACAGATACGCAGTATTTT. Amino acids: CASTWGPSTDTQYF.

The chain has TRBV9 and TRBJ2-3; TRBD2 is a possible D gene (5 bases). The V gene lost 2 bases and the J gene lost 1 base, with 8 bases spanning the gap. Germline-derived CDR1 and CDR2 are SGDLS and YYNGEE. This CDR3 has 14 residues. CDR3 loop: CASSVYGGTDTQYF. CDR3 sequence (DNA): TGTGCCAGCAGCGTTTACGGGGGCACAGATACGCAGTATTTT. Using reference TRBV9 and TRBJ2-3 for the parts outside the CDR3, the full variable domain is DSGVTQTPKHLITATGQRVTLRCSPRSGDLSVYWYQQSLDQGLQFLIQYYNGEERAKGNILERFSAQQFPDLHSELNLSSLELGDSALYFCASSVYGGTDTQYFGPGTRLTVL.

This clone was observed a few times. The V gene is TRBV9, the J gene TRBJ2-7; 14 positions match TRBD2. The junction had 10 bases not matched to a gene; V was cut back by 5 bases and J by 0 bases. CDR1 SGDLS and CDR2 YYNGEE come from the germline V gene. The CDR3 is 18 amino acids. CDR3 in amino acids: CASRLPGLAGVRSYEQYF. CDR3 bases: TGTGCCAGCAGATTACCGGGACTAGCGGGAGTTCGCTCCTACGAGCAGTACTTC.

This clone has a handful of counts. The chain employs TRBV5-1 and TRBJ2-7; 11 positions match TRBD1. Germline V gene lookup returns CDR1 SGHRS and CDR2 YFSETQ. The CDR3 length is 15 residues. Unmatched junction bases numbered 7, after V lost 2 bases and J lost 6 bases. The CDR3 nucleotides read TGCGCCAGCAGCTTAGTCGGGACAGGGGGGCCCGAGCAGTACTTC. Translating it yields CASSLVGTGGPEQYF.

This clone was picked up a small number of times. V usage is TRBV12-5 and J usage is TRBJ2-7, with 8 positions matching TRBD2. With V trimmed by 2 bases and J by 2 bases, 8 bases remained unmatched. Per the germline V gene, CDR1 is LGHNT and CDR2 is FRNRAP. The CDR3 contains 16 residues. In DNA form, the CDR3 reads TGTGCTAGTGGTTTGTTAACAACTAGCGGAACCTACGAGCAGTACTTC. Amino acid sequence: CASGLLTTSGTYEQYF.

A few counts support this clone. The genes are TRBV18 and TRBJ1-1; D unclear. The CDR3 is made up of 14 amino acids. From germline, CDR1 is KGHSH and CDR2 LQKENI. Trimming took off 1 base at V and 1 base at J, with 7 bases between the two ends. CDR3 sequence (DNA): TGTGCCAGCTCACCACAACGGGGGAACACTGAAGCTTTCTTT. Encoded protein: CASSPQRGNTEAFF.

In its sample, this clone was seen a few times. V usage is TRBV5-4 and J usage is TRBJ2-3, with a possible D match to TRBD1 (6 bases). Germline values: CDR1 SGHNT, CDR2 YYREEE (reference sequence). V lost 4 bases, J lost 2 bases, and 23 bases lay in between. The CDR3 is made up of 18 amino acids. The CDR3 nucleotides are TGTGCCAGCAGCCCAGCTAGGGGGAGCCGCTATAACACAGATACGCAGTATTTT. Amino acid sequence: CASSPARGSRYNTDTQYF. Full variable domain (missing parts from reference TRBV5-4 and TRBJ2-3): ETGVTQSPTHLIKTRGQQVTLRCSSQSGHNTVSWYQQALGQGPQFIFQYYREEENGRGNFPPRFSGLQFPNYSSELNVNALELDDSALYLCASSPARGSRYNTDTQYFGPGTRLTVL.

This clone has a handful of counts. The chain carries TRBV28 and TRBJ2-1, with 10 bases aligning to TRBD2. J lost 2 bases, V lost 5 bases, and 9 bases had no gene match. The CDR3 covers 17 residues. Germline CDR1 MDHEN, CDR2 SYDVKM. The CDR3 nucleotides are TGTGCCAGCAGTGCCCCTTCGACTAGCGGGCCCTACAATGAGCAGTTCTTC. Translating gives CASSAPSTSGPYNEQFF.

The rearrangement uses TRBV19 and TRBJ2-1; 7 bases fit TRBD2. The CDR3 runs to 17 residues. The germline gives CDR1 LNHDA, CDR2 SQIVND (reference sequence). The ends lost 8 bases at V and 6 bases at J; junction bases unmatched: 19. The CDR3 is CASPGGGSGLDSNEQFF. In DNA, the CDR3 is TGTGCCAGTCCTGGTGGGGGTAGCGGGTTAGATTCCAATGAGCAGTTCTTC.

V is TRBV7-6 and J is TRBJ2-5; TRBD1 matches at 7 bases. CDR3 length equals 14 residues. Germline CDR1 reads SGHVS; CDR2 reads FNYEAQ. With V trimmed by 5 bases and J by 1 base, 4 bases remained unmatched. The CDR3 spells CASSTTGIQETQYF. The CDR3 DNA follows: TGTGCCAGCAGCACGACAGGGATCCAAGAGACCCAGTACTTC.

The V call is TRBV7-9, the J call TRBJ1-5; 9 bases map to TRBD1. The CDR3 runs 14 residues. V shed 9 bases and J 5 bases; nucleotides not matched to a gene: 8. Germline V gene lookup returns CDR1 SEHNR and CDR2 FQNEAQ (reference sequence). CDR3 loop: CASGTGNSDQPQHF. CDR3 nucleotide sequence: TGTGCCAGTGGGACAGGGAACAGCGATCAGCCCCAGCATTTT.

The chain joins TRBV5-1 to TRBJ2-5; 11 bases line up with TRBD2. The junction had 7 bases not matched to a gene; V was cut back by 4 bases and J by 5 bases. The CDR3 is made up of 15 amino acids. From germline, CDR1 is SGHRS and CDR2 YFSETQ. CDR3 nucleotide sequence: TGCGCCAGCAGCCCAACTAGCGGGAGCGGCGAGACCCAGTACTTC. It codes for CASSPTSGSGETQYF. Variable domain in full (rest from reference TRBV5-1 and TRBJ2-5): KAGVTQTPRYLIKTRGQQVTLSCSPISGHRSVSWYQQTPGQGLQFLFEYFSETQRNKGNFPGRFSGRQFSNSRSEMNVSTLELGDSALYLCASSPTSGSGETQYFGPGTRLLVL.

The table lists this clone with a count of one. The chain recombines TRBV29-1 with TRBJ1-4, with D possibly TRBD1 on 5 matching bases. The V gene's germline CDR1 is SQVTM and CDR2 ANQGSEA. The CDR3 covers 14 residues. Trimming pared 7 bases from V and 4 bases from J, leaving 16 bases between. CDR3 loop: CSANPGGGNEKLFF. For the CDR3, the DNA is TGCAGCGCCAACCCCGGGGGGGGTAATGAAAAACTGTTTTTT.

The chain uses TRBV19 and TRBJ1-6; 9 bases agree with TRBD1. V trimming: 5 bases; J trimming: 9 bases; junction bases outside the gene matches: 8. This CDR3 contains 15 residues. The germline gives CDR1 LNHDA, CDR2 SQIVND (reference sequence). This chain's CDR3 is CASSSWDRAVSPLHF. The CDR3 nucleotides read TGTGCCAGTAGTTCCTGGGACAGGGCAGTTTCACCCCTCCACTTT.

The V and J genes are TRBV4-1 and TRBJ2-7; TRBD2 matches at 10 bases. V lost 1 base to trimming and J lost 4 bases; unmatched junction nucleotides: 4. The CDR3 length is 15 residues. From germline, CDR1 is MGHRA and CDR2 YSYEKL. The CDR3 here is CASSQGTSGMYEQYF. CDR3 sequence (DNA): TGCGCCAGCAGCCAAGGAACTAGCGGGATGTACGAGCAGTACTTC.

The genes are TRBV9 and TRBJ1-1; D is undetermined. The CDR3 runs to 14 residues. Germline V CDR1 and CDR2: SGDLS, YYNGEE. Trimming removed 0 bases at V and 4 bases at J, with 10 bases between. The CDR3 region is CASSVAAEGTEAFF. CDR3 DNA sequence: TGTGCCAGCAGCGTAGCCGCCGAGGGCACTGAAGCTTTCTTT.

The rearrangement uses TRBV23-1 and TRBJ1-2, with 9 positions matching TRBD1. TRBV23-1 is an open reading frame whose function is uncertain. V lost 3 bases, J lost 6 bases, and 8 bases stayed unmatched. The CDR3 sequence is 15 residues long. The CDR3 here is CASSQSDRGRDGYTF. DNA of the CDR3: TGCGCCAGCAGTCAGTCCGACAGGGGGAGGGATGGCTACACCTTC.

CDR3 sequence reads: CASSLTGLINEQFF. CDR3 bases: TGCGCCAGCAGCCTCACGGGACTCATCAATGAGCAGTTCTTC. The chain uses TRBV5-1 and TRBJ2-1, with D possibly being TRBD2 (6 bases). This CDR3 region has 14 residues. Germline values: CDR1 SGHRS, CDR2 YFSETQ. Trimming took 4 bases from V and 6 from J, leaving 14 bases between them. The full variable domain, in which reference TRBV5-1 and TRBJ2-1 provide the parts outside the CDR3, is KAGVTQTPRYLIKTRGQQVTLSCSPISGHRSVSWYQQTPGQGLQFLFEYFSETQRNKGNFPGRFSGRQFSNSRSEMNVSTLELGDSALYLCASSLTGLINEQFFGPGTRLTVL.

Remarks on this clone: This sample includes further DNA sequences coding for the same CDR3. The chain combines TRBV9 with TRBJ1-1; D possibly corresponds to TRBD1 (6 bases). V lost 4 bases and J lost 1, with 11 bases in between. Germline CDR1 and CDR2: SGDLS and YYNGEE. The CDR3 runs to 14 residues. The CDR3 here is CASSSRGQNTEAFF. The DNA for the CDR3 is TGTGCCAGCAGCTCAAGGGGACAGAACACTGAAGCTTTCTTT.

This clone was detected only a few times. CDR3 region: CASSLTAVLAANTGELFF. The CDR3 DNA is TGTGCCAGCAGCCTCACAGCGGTCCTAGCGGCGAACACCGGGGAGCTGTTTTTT. The chain combines TRBV4-2 with TRBJ2-2, with TRBD2 matching 7 bases. The length of the CDR3 is 18 residues. Germline CDR1 and CDR2: LGHNA and YNFKEQ. The J segment lost 0 bases and the V segment lost 4 bases, leaving 11 bases of the junction unmatched.

In this sample, this clone turned up a few times. The rearrangement links TRBV7-6 to TRBJ1-5, with D unclear. This CDR3 is 13 amino acids long. V gave up 6 bases and J gave up 3 bases, with 9 bases separating them. Germline-derived CDR1 and CDR2 are SGHVS and FNYEAQ. CDR3 loop: CASSPVVNQPQHF. Here the CDR3 DNA reads TGTGCCAGCAGTCCGGTGGTCAATCAGCCCCAGCATTTT.

This clone was picked up a small number of times. This chain joins TRBV23-1 and TRBJ2-7, with D possibly TRBD1 on 5 matching bases. TRBV23-1 is assigned to the ORF class and has an uncertain function. V lost 0 bases, J lost 1 base, and 19 bases lay in between. The CDR3 length is 18 residues. In DNA form, the CDR3 reads TGCGCCAGCAGTCAATCTTGGGGCAGGCAGGGCGAGTCCTACGAGCAGTACTTC. The encoded protein is CASSQSWGRQGESYEQYF.

The V gene is TRBV27, the J gene TRBJ2-7, with 10 bases fitting TRBD2. Trimming at V came to 6 bases and at J to 5 bases, leaving 7 bases not matched to a gene. This CDR3 spans 14 amino acids. The germline V gene encodes CDR1 MNHEY and CDR2 SMNVEV (reference sequence). The CDR3 here is CASRSLAGDNEQYF. CDR3 nucleotide sequence: TGTGCCAGCAGGAGCCTAGCGGGAGATAACGAGCAGTACTTC.

This clone has a count of ten or more. This chain connects TRBV5-6 to TRBJ2-1, with 10 nucleotides matching TRBD2. The V and J ends lost 4 bases and 4 bases, in that order; junction bases with no gene match: 8. This CDR3 is 16 amino acids long. CDR1 is SGHDT and CDR2 is YYEEEE in the germline V gene. CDR3 loop: CASSPVAGGGYNEQFF. The CDR3 DNA reads as TGTGCCAGCAGCCCCGTAGCGGGAGGAGGGTACAATGAGCAGTTCTTC.

In nucleotides, the CDR3 is TGCGCCAGCAGCTTTGACAGGGGCACAGATACGCAGTATTTT. Its translation is CASSFDRGTDTQYF. The chain employs TRBV5-1 and TRBJ2-3; 7 bases are a match to TRBD1. The CDR3 spans 14 residues. Germline lookup yields CDR1 SGHRS and CDR2 YFSETQ. The V gene end was trimmed by 2 bases and the J gene end by 1 base; junction bases not matched to a gene: 1.

This clone was recorded a few times. The chain combines TRBV30 with TRBJ2-5; a weak D match, TRBD2 (7 bases). Trimming took off 2 bases at V and 4 bases at J, with 17 bases between the two ends. The CDR3 extends over 15 amino acids. The germline gives CDR1 GTSNPN, CDR2 SVGIG (reference sequence). The CDR3 DNA follows: TGTGCCTGGAGTCTCACAAGGGGGGGCCCAGAGACCCAGTACTTC. Translation gives CAWSLTRGGPETQYF. The variable domain in full, with the rest retrieved from reference TRBV30 and TRBJ2-5, is SQTIHQWPATLVQPVGSPLSLECTVEGTSNPNLYWYRQAAGRGLQLLFYSVGIGQISSEVPQNLSASRPQDRQFILSSKKLLLSDSGFYLCAWSLTRGGPETQYFGPGTRLLVL.

This clone was counted between two and nine times. The chain combines TRBV5-4 with TRBJ2-7; TRBD1 agrees at 9 bases. The length of the CDR3 is 15 residues. Germline-derived CDR1 and CDR2 are SGHNT and YYREEE (reference sequence). Unmatched junction bases numbered 7, after V lost 2 bases and J lost 4 bases. The CDR3 here is CASSLRTGVGYEQYF. The CDR3 region has the DNA TGTGCCAGCAGCTTACGGACAGGGGTAGGGTACGAGCAGTACTTC. The whole variable domain, remainder taken from reference TRBV5-4 and TRBJ2-7, is ETGVTQSPTHLIKTRGQQVTLRCSSQSGHNTVSWYQQALGQGPQFIFQYYREEENGRGNFPPRFSGLQFPNYSSELNVNALELDDSALYLCASSLRTGVGYEQYFGPGTRLTVT.

This clone was seen just once. The rearrangement joins TRBV29-1 to TRBJ1-3, with D possibly being TRBD1 (5 bases). This CDR3 has 16 residues. CDR1 is SQVTM and CDR2 is ANQGSEA in the germline V gene. The V end lost 3 bases, the J end lost 0 bases, and 15 bases lay between the germline ends. In DNA form, the CDR3 reads TGCAGCGTTGAGGAAGGTTGGGGGGGCTCTGGAAACACCATATATTTT. Residues: CSVEEGWGGSGNTIYF.

This clone has just a few counts. The chain combines TRBV30 with TRBJ1-1, with a possible D match to TRBD1 (5 bases). CDR3 size: 13 residues. Trimming took off 1 base at V and 5 bases at J, with 11 bases between the two ends. Germline CDR1 is GTSNPN and CDR2 is SVGIG (reference sequence). The DNA for the CDR3 is TGTGCCTGGAGTGAATTTGGGGGGACTGAAGCTTTCTTT. This codes for CAWSEFGGTEAFF.

This chain's CDR3 is CASSLRSTNEKLFF. The DNA of the CDR3 is TGTGCCAGCAGTTTAAGGAGTACTAATGAAAAACTGTTTTTT. This chain connects TRBV28 to TRBJ1-4; D is unclear. Germline V lookup: CDR1 MDHEN, CDR2 SYDVKM. This CDR3 has 14 residues. Trimming left V 2 bases short and J 2 bases short, with 6 bases between.